There are many counts of the clone carrying this T cell receptor beta chain. What it recognizes is unknown. Germline V CDR1 and CDR2: MDHEN, SYDVKM. The CDR3 covers 15 residues. V was clipped by 7 bases and J by 3 bases; unmatched bases: 8. What the library attached to individual cDNA molecules were unique molecular identifiers. TCRdb re-called the RACE reads through MiXCR, storing one row per CDR3 protein. The data contain 370,000 or so distinct CDR3 sequences, 4.8% of them singletons. Indicated time point: patch test 1, 2 weeks after DPC sensitization. Treatment: therapeutic diphenylcyclopropenone sensitization with weekly scalp DPC. These data come from a study of human T cells and chemical hapten exposure. For the study at large: Application of 0.01% DPC to the upper back was done by patch test, with a reading at 6 days. The study enrolled mostly female patients with alopecia areata, totalis or universalis.

Findings and caveats of the study: No alteration of TCRs above 1 in 1000 frequency was seen with DPC sensitization.

This sequence was found in a woman between 45 and 65 years old with alopecia areata. Some clones in this sample may be carry-over from other donors' samples. The gene calls are TRBV28 and TRBJ2-1, with TRBD2 matching 8 bases. This specimen was whole blood, taken in connection with sensitization to the hapten diphenylcyclopropenone (DPC). As DNA, the CDR3 is TGTGCCAGCACCACAGCGGGAGAAGGCTACAATGAGCAGTTCTTC. Its protein product is CASTTAGEGYNEQFF.